This TCR beta chain came from a study of blood T cells in healthy people across ages (dated by TCRdb to between 2014 and 2017). Regarding the complete study: Template switching captured roughly one uniquely barcoded TCR beta cDNA molecule per two T cells in model experiments. The donors were divided into four age groups: young (average around 16 years), middle-aged (roughly 42), aged (around 67) and long-lived (about 90). For two donors (one aged 18 to 30 and one aged 80 or older), the study analyzed two additional independent replicas of 1 million unique cDNA reads from the same blood draw. To avoid experimental bias, donors of different ages were spread randomly across the sequencing lanes. To track age-related changes in TCR beta repertoire diversity, the study relied on deep sequencing normalized with unique cDNA molecular identifiers. The paper's findings and limits, for the study overall: Because donor CMV infection status was unknown, age-related changes in expanded clonotypes were potentially confounded. Compared with the aged group, the long-lived group had more naive CD4+ T cells, fewer expanded clones and increased TCR diversity, suggesting age selection. Conclusive comparison of naive and antigen-experienced compartments was prevented by the profiling of bulk unsorted PBMCs. Observed TCR beta diversity per million T cells fell roughly linearly with age, and a significant reduction was already apparent by age roughly 40. The percentage of naive T cells measured by flow cytometry correlated strongly with observed TCR beta diversity. Estimates of total diversity based on one million sequenced T cells were regarded as lower bounds and as underestimates.

A note on this clonotype: No cognate antigen has been identified for it. The record has no base qualities; no much larger clone is one base away.

As encoded in the germline V gene, CDR1 is MNHNS while CDR2 is SASEGT. V is cut by 2 bases and J by 0 bases, and the space between the germline ends is 11 bases. The cysteine opens and the phenylalanine closes a CDR3 of 16 amino acids. Only CDR3 DNA remains: 48 bases, in frame from the first base. The library was obtained by 5' RACE. TCRdb records Illumina HiSeq 2500 as the sequencer. A second PCR of about 6 to 11 cycles was performed with a sample-barcoded 5' primer and a J-beta primer mix. Each TCR beta cDNA molecule received a unique molecular identifier from a template-switch 5' adaptor carrying 12 random nucleotides. At least 2.5 million CDR3-containing paired-end reads were obtained from each sample. First-strand cDNA synthesis was performed from all RNA using the Mint cDNA synthesis kit, with priming by a TRBC-specific oligonucleotide. Following uracil-DNA glycosylase treatment, a first 18-cycle PCR with universal primers M1SS and BC2_uni_R was performed on all cDNA. Per the authors' processing: Each sample was normalized by randomly selecting 1 million high-quality reads, each carrying a distinct molecular identifier. Instead of being binned into consensus sequences, reads with shared molecular identifiers were discarded. MiTCR, set to a Q25 quality threshold and the strictest error-elimination algorithm, was used for CDR3 identification, clonotype clustering and error correction. A nonparametric unseen species model with Euler transformation was used to estimate a lower bound on total TCR beta diversity. TCRdb itself trimmed the public reads at Q25 with fastp, ran MiXCR and retained productive beta chains. Records with the same CDR3 protein are collapsed into one entry carrying the most frequent genes and DNA. TCRdb, rather than the study authors, made the V and J calls. In this sample the table shows hundreds of thousands of distinct CDR3 sequences, about 52% of which occur a single time. Of the sample, under 35% is held by the ten largest clones.

Donors were under 40 systemically healthy Caucasian individuals from Russia aged about 6 to 100 years. Each donor gave 9 to 10 milliliters of peripheral blood, collected into EDTA-treated Vacutainer tubes. Ficoll-Paque density-gradient centrifugation was used to isolate PBMCs, with at least 6.5 million per sample. Trizol reagent was used to extract total RNA from the PBMCs, yielding at least 6 micrograms per sample. For every donor, flow cytometry on a PBMC aliquot measured the percentage of naive CD45RAhigh/CD27high T cells. The origin of this receptor is an older woman in good health. Sequenced: blood. Recombination joined TRBV6-1 with TRBJ2-1; the D gene assignment is ambiguous. The CDR3 region has the sequence CASSEIRSFSYNEQFF. The DNA reads as follows: TGTGCCAGCAGTGAAATCAGGTCCTTCTCCTACAATGAGCAGTTCTTC.